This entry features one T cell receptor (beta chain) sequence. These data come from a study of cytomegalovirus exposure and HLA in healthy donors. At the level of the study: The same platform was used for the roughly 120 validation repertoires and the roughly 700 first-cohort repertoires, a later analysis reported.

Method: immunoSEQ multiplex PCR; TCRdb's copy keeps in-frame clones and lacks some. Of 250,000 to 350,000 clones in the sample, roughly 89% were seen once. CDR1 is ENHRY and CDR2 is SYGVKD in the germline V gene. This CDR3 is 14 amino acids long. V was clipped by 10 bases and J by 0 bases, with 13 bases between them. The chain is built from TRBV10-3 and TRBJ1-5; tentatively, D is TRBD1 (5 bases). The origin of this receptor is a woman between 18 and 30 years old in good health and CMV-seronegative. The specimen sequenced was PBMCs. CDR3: CATTTDPSNQPQHF. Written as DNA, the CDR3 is TGTGCCACCACGACAGACCCTAGCAATCAGCCCCAGCATTTT.